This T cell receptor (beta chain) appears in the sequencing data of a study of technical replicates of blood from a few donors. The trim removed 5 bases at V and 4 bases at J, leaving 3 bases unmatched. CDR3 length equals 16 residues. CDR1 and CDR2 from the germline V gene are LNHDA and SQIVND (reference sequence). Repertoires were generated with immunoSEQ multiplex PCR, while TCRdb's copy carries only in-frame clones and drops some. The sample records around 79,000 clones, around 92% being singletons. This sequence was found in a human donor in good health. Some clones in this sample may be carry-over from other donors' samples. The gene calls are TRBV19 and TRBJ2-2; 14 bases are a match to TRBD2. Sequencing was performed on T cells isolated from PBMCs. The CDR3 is CASSGLAGGTTGELFF. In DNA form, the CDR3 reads TGTGCCAGTAGTGGACTAGCGGGAGGAACCACCGGGGAGCTGTTTTTT.